This T cell receptor (beta chain) originates from a study of chemoradiotherapy in HPV16-positive cancers. For the study at large: Functional T-cell assays on two HPV16-positive patients' cells defined candidate HPV-specific clones and common TCR motifs.

Germline CDR1 SEHNR, CDR2 FQNEAQ (reference sequence). This CDR3 spans 14 amino acids. V dropped 5 bases and J dropped 6 bases, with 16 bases sitting between them. The method was immunoSEQ multiplex PCR; TCRdb's version includes in-frame clones alone and lacks a portion of them. The sample lists 1,000 to 1,500 clones; about 90% were seen once. A word on this clone: The antigen remains unidentified.

Study results and caveats: In HPV16-positive patients, HPV-responsive T-cell expansion tracked better recurrence-free survival. The functional HPV-specific definition rests on just two HPV16-positive patients. During treatment, candidate HPV-specific clones and E7-related motifs expanded in tumor.

The clonotype was recovered from a human donor with HPV-associated anogenital cancer. The chain combines TRBV7-9 with TRBJ1-1; D perhaps matches TRBD1 (6 bases). The sample in question was tumor tissue, obtained from a patient who underwent chemoradiotherapy. The DNA for the CDR3 is TGTGCCAGCAGCGAGAAAGGGGGGAGGGCTGAAGCTTTCTTT. Translating gives CASSEKGGRAEAFF. Full variable domain (missing parts from reference TRBV7-9 and TRBJ1-1): DTGVSQNPRHKITKRGQNVTFRCDPISEHNRLYWYRQTLGQGPEFLTYFQNEAQLEKSRLLSDRFSAERPKGSFSTLEIQRTEQGDSAMYLCASSEKGGRAEAFFGQGTRLTVV.